These T cell receptor beta chains were read from a single sample in a study of T cell responses to AZD1222 COVID-19 vaccine. Produced via immunoSEQ multiplex PCR; TCRdb's table is partial and in-frame only. This table has 190,000 or so clones, approximately 90% appearing once. Sequencing was performed on peripheral blood, taken 28 days after the second AZD1222 dose. All receptors derive from an adult who received the AZD1222 COVID-19 vaccine. The CDR3 runs from the conserved cysteine through the conserved F or W.

TRBJ2-5 TRBV2 CASNEDRGRAETQYF
TRBJ2-5 TRBV24-1 CATSDPPGTGGGETQYF
TRBJ2-7 TRBV4-2 CASSQGLAGVHSYEQYF
TRBJ1-1 TRBV4-1 CASSAPGVNTEAFF
TRBJ1-2 TRBV10-1 CASRTVALGYTF
TRBJ2-7 TRBV18 CASSPQPAGAYEQYF
TRBJ1-1 TRBV5-1 CASSLNEGREAFF
TRBJ1-2 TRBV6-6 CASNRKDIPPHGYTF
TRBJ2-1 TRBV10-3 CAIRFGIAGGSDEQFF
TRBJ2-7 TRBV28 CASSPPPTGYEQYF
TRBJ1-5 TRBV18 CASSPRTTGTRGVNNQPQHF
TRBJ2-1 TRBV5-1 CASSLNPGNPQGEFF
TRBJ1-2 TRBV28 CASSFKVRYYGYTF
TRBJ1-2 TRBV19 CASSIQTGVYYGYTF
TRBJ2-7 TRBV4-1 CASSQPGQRAYEQYF
TRBJ1-1 TRBV6-6 CASSVREDAFF
TRBJ2-1 TRBV4-2 CASSQDGNEQFF
TRBJ2-7 TRBV28 CASRDGQHEQYF
TRBJ1-1 TRBV7-9 CASTFGGGEAFF
TRBJ1-1 TRBV7-9 CASISTRTGNTEAFF
TRBJ2-7 TRBV28 CASSRGLGDSHEQYF
TRBJ1-2 TRBV25-1 CASSDDRGPYGYTF
TRBJ1-6 TRBV12-3/TRBV12-4 CASSLQENSPLHF
TRBJ1-2 TRBV7-3 CASSLDRAAGYTF
TRBJ1-5 TRBV4-1 CASSQDRGGGAEGQPQHF
TRBJ1-1 TRBV9 CASSVDVGSTESEAFF
TRBJ1-4 TRBV5-1 CASSSNRTDYNEKLFF
TRBJ2-4 TRBV3-1/TRBV3-2 CASSQDGNGLAKNIQYF
TRBJ2-2 TRBV24-1 CATSEMTGELFF
TRBJ2-2 TRBV4-3 CASSRTGELFF
TRBJ1-2 TRBV30 CAWSVSGVGGYTF
TRBJ2-7 TRBV4-1 CASSQDLGSSYEQYF
TRBJ1-6 TRBV30 CACPGTGVSPLHF
TRBJ1-2 TRBV7-9 CASSLDGRNYGYTF
TRBJ1-5 TRBV5-5 CASSRDRGPEAGQPQHF
TRBJ1-6 TRBV23-1 CASSQTQGASDYNSPLHF
TRBJ2-4 TRBV19 CASSRQGGIEDIQYF
TRBJ2-3 TRBV9 CASSVASMRTDTQYF
TRBJ2-7 TRBV12-3/TRBV12-4 CATGLAESPEQYF
TRBJ1-6 TRBV7-3 CASSIRTGIGSPLHF
TRBJ1-2 TRBV5-1 CASSFSGTLVANYGYTF
TRBJ2-3 TRBV3-1/TRBV3-2 CASSPYISSTDTQYF
TRBJ1-3 TRBV19 CASSKGTGGAQYGNTIYF